This record concerns one T cell receptor (beta chain) sequence. The germline V gene encodes CDR1 SGHDT and CDR2 YYEEEE. The CDR3 length is 15 residues. Trimming took 4 bases from V and 2 from J; bases not matched to a gene: 5. This specimen belongs to a study of blood T cell repertoires in COVID-19. Study-level information: Sites in the United States, Italy and Spain provided acute and convalescent COVID-19 samples.

Source study methods: Estimation of nucleated cell counts relied on the amplification of reference gene primers. Profiled with immunoSEQ multiplex PCR; TCRdb holds only in-frame clones, not every one. V and J calls and clone size are as listed in that table; D and trimming were resolved from the DNA. The repertoire holds under 200,000 clones, with 70% to 90% as singletons. The TCR comes from a man in his 60s who had recovered from COVID-19. The sequencing input was peripheral blood. This chain connects TRBV5-6 to TRBJ2-1, with 8 positions matching TRBD2. The CDR3 reads CASSRWTSPYNEQFF. The CDR3 DNA reads TGTGCCAGCAGCCGATGGACTAGCCCCTACAATGAGCAGTTCTTC.